Following are 15 T cell receptor beta chains from one sample sequenced in a study of Ad26.COV2.S vaccination and SARS-CoV-2 variants. Treatment denoted: roughly 19 received Ad26.COV2.S at low or high dose, single or two shots; 5 received placebo; per-sample allocation not given. After the first vaccine or placebo injection, samples were drawn on day 63. Using immunoSEQ multiplex PCR, the repertoire was profiled, and TCRdb retains in-frame clones only, with some absent. The sample consists of about 350,000 clones, 85% to 90% of them appearing once. Sequences were derived from peripheral blood, sampled in a trial of Ad26.COV2.S vaccine versus placebo. The source of these receptors is a person between 18 and 65 years old who received the Ad26.COV2.S COVID-19 vaccine or a placebo.

The gene calls are TRBV6-2 or TRBV6-3 and TRBJ2-3; either TRBD1 or TRBD2 may fit D (5 bases each). Germline V lookup: CDR1 MNHEY, CDR2 SVGEGT. Trimming took off 4 bases at V and 6 bases at J, with 11 bases between the two ends. The length of the CDR3 is 13 residues. The CDR3 region has the DNA TGTGCCAGCAGTTTTGCCTGGGGGGATACGCAGTATTTT. Its translation is CASSFAWGDTQYF.

The chain has TRBV29-1 and TRBJ2-1; 7 nucleotides match TRBD2. The trim removed 6 bases at V and 6 bases at J, leaving 14 bases unmatched. The CDR3 loop spans 15 amino acids. Germline CDR1 is SQVTM and CDR2 is ANQGSEA. CDR3 sequence: CSVRTIAGDGNEQFF. CDR3 bases: TGCAGCGTCCGGACAATAGCGGGTGACGGCAATGAGCAGTTCTTC.

The chain recombines TRBV2 with TRBJ2-1; D is undetermined. The germline V gene encodes CDR1 SNHLY and CDR2 FYNNEI. The CDR3 sequence is 15 residues long. Trimming removed 3 bases at V and 0 bases at J, with 9 bases between. For the CDR3, the DNA is TGTGCCAGCAGTGATGGCGAGAGCTCCTACAATGAGCAGTTCTTC. It translates to CASSDGESSYNEQFF.

The chain links TRBV28 to TRBJ2-5; D is perhaps TRBD1 (6 bases). CDR1 and CDR2 from the germline V gene are MDHEN and SYDVKM. The CDR3 has 16 amino acids. V was trimmed by 7 bases and J by 2 bases, leaving 20 bases between them. CDR3 amino acids: CASTFGGRELQETQYF. The CDR3, as DNA: TGTGCCAGCACGTTTGGGGGCAGAGAACTTCAAGAGACCCAGTACTTC. The full variable domain, its missing parts supplied by reference TRBV28 and TRBJ2-5, is DVKVTQSSRYLVKRTGEKVFLECVQDMDHENMFWYRQDPGLGLRLIYFSYDVKMKEKGDIPEGYSVSREKKERFSLILESASTNQTSMYLCASTFGGRELQETQYFGPGTRLLVL.

The chain links TRBV9 to TRBJ2-1; the D is unclear. The V end lost 0 bases, the J end lost 7 bases, and 5 bases lay between the germline ends. This CDR3 contains 12 residues. CDR1 SGDLS and CDR2 YYNGEE come from the germline V gene. CDR3 region: CASSVDGNEQFF. The CDR3 DNA reads as TGTGCCAGCAGCGTAGATGGGAATGAGCAGTTCTTC. The whole variable domain, remainder taken from reference TRBV9 and TRBJ2-1, is DSGVTQTPKHLITATGQRVTLRCSPRSGDLSVYWYQQSLDQGLQFLIQYYNGEERAKGNILERFSAQQFPDLHSELNLSSLELGDSALYFCASSVDGNEQFFGPGTRLTVL.

CDR3 amino acids: CASSALLRADQPQHF. The CDR3 DNA reads TGTGCCAGCAGTGCGCTCCTCAGGGCTGATCAGCCCCAGCATTTT. This chain uses TRBV28 with TRBJ1-5; possibly TRBD1 for D (5 bases). Germline V gene lookup returns CDR1 MDHEN and CDR2 SYDVKM. This CDR3 comprises 15 residues. The V gene lost 5 bases and the J gene lost 5 bases, with 16 bases spanning the gap.

The J gene is TRBJ2-7, the V gene TRBV5-6; TRBD2 is a possible D gene (6 bases). With 4 bases removed from V and 7 bases from J, the gap between germline ends came to 15 bases. Germline loops: CDR1 SGHDT, CDR2 YYEEEE. This CDR3 region has 13 residues. The CDR3 loop reads CASSISSGGEQYF. CDR3 bases: TGTGCCAGCAGCATCAGTTCCGGAGGGGAGCAGTACTTC.

V usage is TRBV28 and J usage is TRBJ2-7; TRBD1 aligns across 11 bases. This CDR3 has 15 amino acids. V lost 5 bases and J lost 3; bases outside the gene matches: 6. The V gene's germline CDR1 is MDHEN and CDR2 SYDVKM. CDR3 DNA: TGTGCCAGCAGTCCGAGGGGACAGGGGGGCTACGAGCAGTACTTC. This encodes CASSPRGQGGYEQYF.

The V gene is TRBV7-8, the J gene TRBJ2-1, with D possibly TRBD1 on 6 matching bases. The CDR3 length is 14 residues. Trimming shortened V by 4 bases and J by 4 bases, and 11 bases separated the two germline ends. Per germline, CDR1 SGHVS and CDR2 FQNEAQ. The CDR3 DNA reads TGTGCCAGCAGCTCCCGCGGACAGTACAATGAGCAGTTCTTC. This encodes CASSSRGQYNEQFF.

The CDR3 is CASSLVSEGPILLSYNEQFF. Written as DNA, the CDR3 is TGCGCCAGCAGCTTGGTCTCGGAGGGTCCCATCCTTCTCTCCTACAATGAGCAGTTCTTC. The chain joins TRBV5-1 to TRBJ2-1; D is possibly TRBD2 (6 bases). CDR3 length: 20 amino acids. Germline-derived CDR1 and CDR2 are SGHRS and YFSETQ. V was trimmed by 0 bases and J by 0 bases, leaving 22 bases between them.

The V and J genes are TRBV11-2 and TRBJ2-7; 11 positions agree with TRBD2. V dropped 2 bases and J dropped 0; count of bases not matched to a gene: 3. Germline V gene sequence: CDR1 SGHAT, CDR2 FQNNGV. This CDR3 region has 16 residues. The CDR3 region has the DNA TGTGCCAGCAGCTTATTAGCGGGAGGGAGCTCCTACGAGCAGTACTTC. Translation: CASSLLAGGSSYEQYF.

This rearrangement joins TRBV10-3 to TRBJ1-1; 9 nucleotides align to TRBD1. This CDR3 has 16 residues. Looked up from germline, CDR1 is ENHRY and CDR2 is SYGVKD. J gave up 3 bases and V 6 bases, and 11 bases lay outside the gene matches. The CDR3 protein is CAISDPGQGPDTEAFF. The CDR3 coding sequence is TGTGCCATCAGCGATCCGGGACAGGGTCCGGACACTGAAGCTTTCTTT.

V and J are TRBV4-1 and TRBJ1-2; 7 bases match TRBD1. Losses at the gene ends were 2 bases for V and 4 bases for J; bases not matched to a gene: 4. This CDR3 region has 14 residues. CDR1 MGHRA and CDR2 YSYEKL come from the germline V gene. CDR3 sequence (DNA): TGCGCCAGCAGCCAATCCACAGGGGCCTATGGCTACACCTTC. This encodes CASSQSTGAYGYTF.

The chain uses TRBV5-1 and TRBJ2-3; D is undetermined. Trimming cost V 0 bases and J 1 base, with 6 bases left between them. The CDR3 loop spans 14 amino acids. Germline assignment: CDR1 SGHRS and CDR2 YFSETQ. The CDR3 loop is CASSLVGRTDTQYF. For the CDR3, the DNA is TGCGCCAGCAGCTTGGTCGGACGCACAGATACGCAGTATTTT.

This chain connects TRBV29-1 to TRBJ1-3; D is unclear. With 1 base removed from V and 0 bases from J, the gap between germline ends came to 7 bases. Germline CDR1 SQVTM, CDR2 ANQGSEA. This CDR3 is 14 amino acids long. The CDR3 sequence: CSVEGDYSGNTIYF. The CDR3 coding sequence is TGCAGCGTTGAAGGGGATTACTCTGGAAACACCATATATTTT.